This TCR beta chain appears in the sequencing data of a study of ipilimumab plus nivolumab after autologous stem cell transplantation. Study context: Typical patient got 5 ipilimumab doses and about eight nivolumab doses (median).

Patients got ipilimumab 1 mg/kg beginning 14 to 28 days post-transplant. Only in-frame clones appear in the TCRdb table, and some are missing; sequencing was by immunoSEQ multiplex PCR. The sample shows about 47,000 clones, roughly 88% of them seen only once. Germline V gives CDR1 SGHTA, CDR2 FQGNSA. The CDR3 loop spans 13 amino acids. V lost 6 bases to trimming and J lost 9 bases, with 15 bases between them. V usage is TRBV7-2 and J usage is TRBJ2-1; D is possibly TRBD1 (6 bases). This material consisted of PBMCs, taken in a trial of ipilimumab plus nivolumab as post-transplant consolidation. This clonotype originated in a male donor with multiple myeloma. In DNA, the CDR3 is TGTGCCAGCAGTCAGACAGGTGGGGTTGAGCAGTTCTTC. This encodes CASSQTGGVEQFF.